This record looks at one T cell receptor beta chain sequence and its context. Antigen specificity is unknown. Profiling relied on immunoSEQ multiplex PCR, and the TCRdb table lists in-frame clones only, not all of them. The table lists under 650,000 clones, 90% to 96% of them singletons. Only Caucasian adults living in Nashville, Tennessee made up the donor group. The source of the sample is a study of shared clonotypes between healthy human individuals. General study results and limits: Unshared clonotypes carried lower generation probabilities than those common to all four donors.

Specimen: naive CD4+ T cells sorted from blood. Noted subset: CD45RA+ positively selected. The origin of this receptor is a woman in her twenties or thirties in good health.

Here the CDR3 DNA reads TGTGCCGCCAGCGTAGGCTCTGGGGCCAACGTCCTGACTTTC. Its protein is CAASVGSGANVLTF. This chain uses TRBV19 with TRBJ2-6; D gene unclear. In germline, CDR1 is LNHDA, CDR2 SQIVND (reference sequence). Trimming removed 11 bases at V and 0 bases at J, with 11 bases between. CDR3 length: 14 amino acids.